The present TCR beta chain was sequenced within a study of vaccination effects on CD4 cells after COVID-19. CDR3 length: 16 residues. Trimming took off 1 base at V and 1 base at J, with 13 bases between the two ends. Germline V gives CDR1 LGHNT, CDR2 FRNRAP. Of note for this clone: The antigen is not known.

Peptide-pool stimulation followed by sequencing identified expanded antigen-specific CD4+ clonotypes in the ViraFEST assay. Following an approximately ten-day culture, CD4+ T cells were purified. The individual was infected with SARS-CoV-2 between March and December 2020, as confirmed by PCR. Every well got around 2 million PBMC, which were grown with around 10 IU/ml IL-2 and 10 ug/ml peptides. The assay was immunoSEQ multiplex PCR, and TCRdb's table has in-frame clones only and misses some. The sample yields about 19,000 clones, roughly 74% seen once. The clonotype was recovered from a human donor who had a prior SARS-CoV-2 infection. The V call is TRBV12-5, the J call TRBJ1-1; the D is unclear. This specimen was CD4+ T cells from PBMCs cultured with SARS-CoV-2 spike peptides, taken before COVID-19 vaccination. CDR3 in DNA: TGTGCTAGTGGTTTGGAACCAACGGCAGCGAACACTGAAGCTTTCTTT. The encoded protein is CASGLEPTAANTEAFF.